The 2 T cell receptor beta chains listed next were all sequenced from one sample in a study of blood T cell repertoires in COVID-19. Measured with immunoSEQ multiplex PCR; TCRdb has only the in-frame clones, and not every one. The sample lists 110,000 to 150,000 clones, around 86% seen once, with approximately 4.5% in the top ten. The sample was PBMCs or T cells enriched from blood (not recorded which). The receptors stem from a man between 50 and 59 years old who had recovered from COVID-19.

This chain uses TRBV5-5 with TRBJ1-2; no firm D call. The germline V and J ends were trimmed by 4 bases and 7 bases, with 23 bases remaining between them. Looked up from germline, CDR1 is SGHKS and CDR2 is YYEKEE (reference sequence). The CDR3 totals 16 residues. CDR3 region: CASSPIIGEGRLGYTF. In DNA form, the CDR3 reads TGTGCCAGCAGCCCCATAATTGGGGAGGGCCGTCTTGGCTACACCTTC. The complete variable domain, with remaining parts taken from reference TRBV5-5 and TRBJ1-2, reads DAGVTQSPTHLIKTRGQQVTLRCSPISGHKSVSWYQQVLGQGPQFIFQYYEKEERGRGNFPDRFSARQFPNYSSELNVNALLLGDSALYLCASSPIIGEGRLGYTFGSGTRLTVV.

This chain links TRBV7-2 with TRBJ2-5; the D is unclear. V shed 2 bases and J shed 4 bases, with 5 bases lying between them. The length of the CDR3 is 12 residues. Germline V gene data show CDR1 as SGHTA and CDR2 as FQGNSA. CDR3 in amino acids: CASSLTRETQYF. The CDR3 DNA is TGTGCCAGCAGCTTAACACGAGAGACCCAGTACTTC.